Following are 21 T cell receptor beta chains from one sample sequenced in a study of blood T cell repertoires in COVID-19. Generated by immunoSEQ multiplex PCR, the TCRdb table keeps only in-frame clones and is missing some. The profile shows approximately 61,000 clones, around 88% of them singletons. Material: peripheral blood. Every receptor here comes from a woman of 80 years or more with active COVID-19.

The chain recombines TRBV9 with TRBJ2-3, with 9 nucleotides matching TRBD2. CDR3 length: 16 amino acids. The germline V gene encodes CDR1 SGDLS and CDR2 YYNGEE. Trimming cost V 0 bases and J 4 bases; bases outside gene matches: 6. The CDR3 DNA follows: TGTGCCAGCAGCGTAGACGCGGGGGGGCCAGCAGATACGCAGTATTTT. This codes for CASSVDAGGPADTQYF.

CDR3 region: CASSLGAGGNGPNTEAFF. The CDR3 bases are TGTGCCAGCAGCTTAGGCGCAGGGGGTAACGGCCCGAACACTGAAGCTTTCTTT. The V and J genes are TRBV7-9 and TRBJ1-1, with TRBD1 matching 7 bases. The junction had 12 bases not matched to a gene; V was cut back by 1 base and J by 1 base. Germline lookup yields CDR1 SEHNR and CDR2 FQNEAQ (reference sequence). CDR3 length: 18 amino acids.

The chain recombines TRBV5-6 with TRBJ2-5; no clear D gene. Germline CDR1 and CDR2: SGHDT and YYEEEE. The CDR3 contains 14 residues. V lost 0 bases to trimming and J lost 1 base, with 7 bases between them. CDR3 sequence reads: CASSLVEIQETQYF. The DNA for the CDR3 is TGTGCCAGCAGCTTGGTAGAAATCCAAGAGACCCAGTACTTC.

This sequence joins TRBV7-8 and TRBJ2-5, with 11 bases aligning to TRBD2. In germline, CDR1 is SGHVS, CDR2 FQNEAQ. V shed 7 bases and J 0 bases; nucleotides not matched to a gene: 28. The CDR3 runs to 23 residues. The DNA of the CDR3 is TGTGCCAGCACCCGTACCCTCCCCGGGGGGCGGATAGCGGGGGGGCTAAACCAAGAGACCCAGTACTTC. Amino acid sequence: CASTRTLPGGRIAGGLNQETQYF.

The genes are TRBV5-6 and TRBJ2-3; D is unclear. The V end lost 1 base, the J end lost 1 base, and 16 bases lay between the germline ends. The CDR3 spans 17 residues. CDR1 is SGHDT, CDR2 YYEEEE, per germline. CDR3 sequence reads: CASSLQIGGPGTDTQYF. Written as DNA, the CDR3 is TGTGCCAGCAGCTTGCAGATTGGCGGCCCTGGCACAGATACGCAGTATTTT.

J is TRBJ2-7 and V is TRBV3-1 (or the pseudogene TRBV3-2), with a tentative D call TRBD2 (6 bases). The CDR3 is 15 amino acids. The V end lost 0 bases, the J end lost 12 bases, and 21 bases lay between the germline ends. CDR1 is LGHDT and CDR2 is YNNKEL in the germline V gene (reference sequence). CDR3 amino acids: CASSQEGIGLASMYF. CDR3 sequence (DNA): TGTGCCAGCAGCCAAGAGGGCATAGGGCTAGCGTCAATGTACTTC.

The chain carries TRBV3-1 (or the pseudogene TRBV3-2) and TRBJ2-1, with TRBD2 matching 12 bases. Per germline, CDR1 LGHDT and CDR2 YNNKEL (reference sequence). V lost 6 bases and J lost 9; bases outside the gene matches: 12. The CDR3 extends over 16 amino acids. For the CDR3, the DNA is TGTGCCAGCAGTCCCGGACTAGCGGGGACCCGGGTTGAGCAGTTCTTC. Protein product: CASSPGLAGTRVEQFF.

This chain uses TRBV4-3 with TRBJ2-1, with D tentatively TRBD2 (6 bases). V shed 0 bases and J shed 10 bases, with 16 bases lying between them. Germline CDR1 LGHNA, CDR2 YSLEER. The CDR3 spans 15 residues. CDR3 residues: CASSQDAGLINEQFF. In nucleotides, the CDR3 is TGCGCCAGCAGCCAAGATGCAGGACTAATTAACGAGCAGTTCTTC.

The gene calls are TRBV19 and TRBJ1-6; no clear D. This CDR3 is built from 12 residues. Germline CDR1 and CDR2: LNHDA and SQIVND (reference sequence). V dropped 7 bases and J dropped 12 bases, with 13 bases sitting between them. This chain's CDR3 is CASNEGGRPLHF. As DNA, the CDR3 is TGTGCCAGTAACGAGGGAGGGAGACCCCTCCACTTT.

Details on this clone: The junction and the germline gene differ at one end; a read error may be behind it. The chain recombines TRBV5-4 with TRBJ2-3, with 8 bases that match TRBD2. Looked up from germline, CDR1 is SGHNT and CDR2 is YYREEE (reference sequence). This CDR3 is 15 amino acids long. In DNA, the CDR3 is TGTGCCAGCAGCCCCGGGTGGACTAGCACCGATACGCAGTATTTT. Its protein is CASSPGWTSTDTQYF. Together with reference TRBV5-4 and TRBJ2-3, the CDR3 gives the full variable domain: ETGVTQSPTHLIKTRGQQVTLRCSSQSGHNTVSWYQQALGQGPQFIFQYYREEENGRGNFPPRFSGLQFPNYSSELNVNALELDDSALYLCASSPGWTSTDTQYFGPGTRLTVL.

This rearrangement joins TRBV19 to TRBJ2-7; 7 bases are shared with TRBD2. Trimming cost V 3 bases and J 3 bases; bases outside gene matches: 8. Germline V gives CDR1 LNHDA, CDR2 SQIVND (reference sequence). The CDR3 is made up of 15 amino acids. Written as DNA, the CDR3 is TGTGCCAGTAGTATGCAGGGAGGCGGGGGCTACGAGCAGTACTTC. Amino acids: CASSMQGGGGYEQYF.

CDR3 DNA sequence: TGTGCCAGCAGCAAGACAGGGAGCACCGGGGAGCTGTTTTTT. It specifies CASSKTGSTGELFF. The V gene is TRBV5-5, the J gene TRBJ2-2; the match to TRBD1 covers 7 bases. The germline CDR1 and CDR2 sequences are SGHKS and YYEKEE (reference sequence). The CDR3 covers 14 residues. V lost 4 bases, J lost 4 bases, and 4 bases stayed unmatched.

This chain uses TRBV4-1 with TRBJ1-3; D is unresolved. The CDR3 runs 17 residues. V was clipped by 3 bases and J by 1 base, with 16 bases between them. Germline V gene lookup returns CDR1 MGHRA and CDR2 YSYEKL. The CDR3 sequence: CASSQGRLRGSGNTIYF. CDR3 sequence (DNA): TGCGCCAGCAGCCAGGGGAGGCTTCGGGGTTCTGGAAACACCATATATTTT.

Here the CDR3 reads CASSFGQTYEQYF. DNA of the CDR3: TGCGCCAGCAGCTTCGGACAGACCTACGAGCAGTACTTC. The chain carries TRBV5-1 and TRBJ2-7, with a tentative D call TRBD1 (6 bases). The CDR3 is made up of 13 amino acids. The germline gives CDR1 SGHRS, CDR2 YFSETQ. Trimming left V 2 bases short and J 2 bases short, with 8 bases between.

V is TRBV6-1 and J is TRBJ1-3, with 7 nucleotides matching TRBD1. The V gene's germline CDR1 is MNHNS and CDR2 SASEGT. Trimming at V came to 4 bases and at J to 1 base, leaving 10 bases not matched to a gene. This CDR3 region has 17 residues. CDR3 residues: CASSGFRGRQSGNTIYF. The CDR3 nucleotides are TGTGCCAGCAGTGGTTTTAGGGGGCGCCAGTCTGGAAACACCATATATTTT.

The rearrangement joins TRBV7-2 to TRBJ1-2; TRBD1 matches at 8 bases. CDR1 and CDR2 from the germline V gene are SGHTA and FQGNSA. The J segment lost 8 bases and the V segment lost 5 bases, leaving 10 bases of the junction unmatched. The CDR3 has 14 amino acids. The DNA of the CDR3 is TGTGCCAGCAGCCCGAGACAGGGGATGGGCGGCTACACCTTC. Its protein is CASSPRQGMGGYTF.

J is TRBJ2-7 and V is TRBV27; perhaps TRBD2 as D (6 bases). The CDR3 has 14 residues. Trimming removed 4 bases from V and 2 bases from J, with 12 bases in between. Germline CDR1 is MNHEY and CDR2 is SMNVEV (reference sequence). CDR3 coding DNA: TGTGCCAGCAGTTCGGGCGGGGTGGCCTACGAGCAGTACTTC. Translation: CASSSGGVAYEQYF.

The J gene is TRBJ2-1, the V gene TRBV19; the match to TRBD2 covers 11 bases. The V gene end was trimmed by 6 bases and the J gene end by 7 bases; junction bases not matched to a gene: 11. Germline V lookup: CDR1 LNHDA, CDR2 SQIVND (reference sequence). This CDR3 region has 16 residues. The CDR3 loop is CASSRLSTSGANEQFF. In DNA, the CDR3 is TGTGCCAGTAGCCGTCTATCGACTAGCGGGGCGAATGAGCAGTTCTTC. Full variable domain (remainder filled in from reference TRBV19 and TRBJ2-1): DGGITQSPKYLFRKEGQNVTLSCEQNLNHDAMYWYRQDPGQGLRLIYYSQIVNDFQKGDIAEGYSVSREKKESFPLTVTSAQKNPTAFYLCASSRLSTSGANEQFFGPGTRLTVL.

The gene calls are TRBV5-4 and TRBJ2-3; TRBD1 might be the D (5 bases). The CDR3 extends over 14 amino acids. Trimming removed 6 bases from V and 5 bases from J, with 16 bases in between. Germline V gene lookup returns CDR1 SGHNT and CDR2 YYREEE (reference sequence). CDR3 in DNA: TGTGCCAGCACCTCTCGAGGCCAGGGAGATACGCAGTATTTT. This encodes CASTSRGQGDTQYF.

The chain employs TRBV4-3 and TRBJ1-1; 11 bases are shared with TRBD1. Trimming removed 1 base from V and 10 bases from J; junction bases left unmatched: 5. The CDR3 is made up of 14 amino acids. CDR1 is LGHNA and CDR2 is YSLEER in the germline V gene. The CDR3 DNA is TGCGCCAGCAGCCAAGGAGGGACAGGGGGACGAGCTTTCTTT. Protein product: CASSQGGTGGRAFF.

This rearrangement joins TRBV2 to TRBJ2-7; 14 nucleotides line up with TRBD2. V was clipped by 6 bases and J by 3 bases; unmatched bases: 4. The CDR3 extends over 15 amino acids. Germline assignment: CDR1 SNHLY and CDR2 FYNNEI. Here the CDR3 reads CASRGTSGGYYEQYF. The CDR3 coding sequence is TGTGCCAGCAGGGGGACTAGCGGGGGATACTACGAGCAGTACTTC.